These T cell receptor beta chains were read from a single sample in a study of blood T cells in healthy people across ages. TCRdb fed the 5' RACE reads into MiXCR, producing one record per CDR3 protein. The sample records some 860,000 distinct CDR3 sequences, 56% being singletons. Sequenced sample: blood. The receptors here all came from a middle-aged man in good health. The CDR3 runs from the conserved cysteine through the conserved F or W. Fields, in order: V gene, clone size, J gene, CDR3 protein. Rows give clone size only sometimes, using once, few, many, or a class for an expanded clone.

>TRBV12-3/TRBV12-4|NA|TRBJ1-2
CASSLWQGDGYTF
>TRBV12-3/TRBV12-4|few|TRBJ1-2
CASSFGAGSNGYTF
>TRBV20-1|NA|TRBJ1-6
CSASAGNNSPLHF
>TRBV20-1|NA|TRBJ2-5
CSASAGARETQYF
>TRBV20-1|few|TRBJ2-5
CSARDVRQVQETQYF
>TRBV25-1|few|TRBJ1-2
CASSGNLELPPGYTF
>TRBV11-3|NA|NA
CASSFGGPSYNEQYF
>TRBV6-2/TRBV6-3|NA|TRBJ2-1
CASRLAGGAREQFF
>TRBV25-1|NA|TRBJ2-3
CASIQNRFGQGGADTQYF
>TRBV12-3/TRBV12-4|few|TRBJ2-7
CASSFNRETYEQYF
>TRBV29-1|NA|TRBJ2-5
CSVGAGGSETQYF
>TRBV18|many|TRBJ2-5
CASNDRDTEETQYF
>TRBV25-1|many|TRBJ2-7
CASSYRQGSYEQYF
>TRBV24-1|NA|TRBJ2-7
CATSDGRGSSGYEQYF
>TRBV7-3|few|TRBJ1-2
CASSLNQRDGYTF
>TRBV7-2|NA|TRBJ2-1
CASSLGRVRGNEQFF
>TRBV2|many|TRBJ1-2
CASDEGIRGTGGRSYGYTF
>TRBV7-2|few|TRBJ2-1
CASSLDTSGSSYNEQFF
>TRBV7-7|few|TRBJ2-1
CASSLSSGVYNEQFF
>TRBV6-5|NA|TRBJ2-5
CASGGRGETQYF
>TRBV27|NA|TRBJ2-7
CASRSGGRDEQYF
>TRBV9|NA|TRBJ2-5
CASSPGPIDGETQYF
>TRBV27|NA|TRBJ2-3
CASSLYRAESTDTQYF
>TRBV6-2/TRBV6-3|NA|TRBJ2-5
CASSTRARFQETQYF
>TRBV28|few|TRBJ1-1
CASIARTEAFF
>TRBV7-2|NA|TRBJ2-2
CASSQSGRNTGELFF
>TRBV9|NA|TRBJ2-1
CASSVDGSTYNEQFF
>TRBV24-1|NA|TRBJ2-1
CATSARRGNEQFF
>TRBV27|once|TRBJ2-1
CATASWLAGYNEQFF
>TRBV12-5|NA|TRBJ2-1
CASGLIGSYNEQFF
>TRBV6-2/TRBV6-3|many|TRBJ1-2
CASSFAGTNYGYTF
>TRBV29-1|few|TRBJ2-1
CSVEPHNEQFF
>TRBV11-2|NA|TRBJ2-1
CASTISGLNNEQFF
>TRBV15|few|TRBJ2-3
CATSRGSNSPDTQYF
>TRBV7-9|NA|TRBJ1-5
CASSRGYNRPQHF
>TRBV7-2|NA|TRBJ1-1
CASSLAAGRNTEAFF
>TRBV14|NA|NA
CASSHRPPYEQYF
>TRBV7-9|few|TRBJ2-3
CASSPGLAGGDTQYF
>TRBV6-2/TRBV6-3|NA|TRBJ2-5
CASSLEGHYHQQYF
>TRBV7-3|NA|TRBJ1-2
CASSPTGEVPYGYTF
>TRBV27|NA|TRBJ1-2
CASSKRTTGAGYTF
>TRBV14|few|TRBJ2-7
CASSPPQGGILAYEQYF
>TRBV5-5|NA|TRBJ2-5
CASSILFSSGETQYF
>TRBV20-1|NA|TRBJ1-5
CSAHMGNPDQPQHF
>TRBV6-4|NA|TRBJ2-3
CASSDGDRSTDKQYF
>TRBV7-3|NA|TRBJ1-1
CASSLNLGGSAFF
>TRBV11-3|NA|TRBJ2-4
CASSIQGGEQYF
>TRBV20-1|NA|TRBJ1-1
CSAMDRQGSTEAFF
>TRBV5-1|NA|TRBJ1-2
CASSGGQTTNYGYTF
>TRBV29-1|many|TRBJ2-7
CSVAGTGSYEQYF